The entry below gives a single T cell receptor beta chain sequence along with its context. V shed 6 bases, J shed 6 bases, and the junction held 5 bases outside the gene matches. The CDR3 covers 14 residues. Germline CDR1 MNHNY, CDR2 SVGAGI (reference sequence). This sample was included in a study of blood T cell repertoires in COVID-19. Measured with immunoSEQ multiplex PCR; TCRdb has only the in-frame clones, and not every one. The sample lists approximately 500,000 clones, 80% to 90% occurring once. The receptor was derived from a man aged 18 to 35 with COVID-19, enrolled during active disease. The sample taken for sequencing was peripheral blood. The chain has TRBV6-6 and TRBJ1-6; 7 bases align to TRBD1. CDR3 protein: CASRGQSSNSPLHF. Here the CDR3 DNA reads TGTGCCAGCAGGGGACAGTCTAGTAATTCACCCCTCCACTTT.